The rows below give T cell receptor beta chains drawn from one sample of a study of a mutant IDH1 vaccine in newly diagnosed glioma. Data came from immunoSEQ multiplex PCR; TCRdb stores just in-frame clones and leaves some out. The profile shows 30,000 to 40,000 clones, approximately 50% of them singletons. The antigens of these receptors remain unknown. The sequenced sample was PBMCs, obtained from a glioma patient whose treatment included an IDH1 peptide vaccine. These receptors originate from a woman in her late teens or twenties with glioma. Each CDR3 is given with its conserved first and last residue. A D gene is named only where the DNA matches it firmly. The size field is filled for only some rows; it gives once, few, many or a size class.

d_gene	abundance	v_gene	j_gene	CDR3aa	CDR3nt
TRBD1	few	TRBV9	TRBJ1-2	CASSVQGAIYGYTF	TGTGCCAGCAGCGTCCAGGGGGCAATCTATGGCTACACCTTC
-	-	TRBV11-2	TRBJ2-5	CASSRSGRMYQETQYF	TGTGCCAGCAGTCGCTCGGGACGGATGTACCAAGAGACCCAGTACTTC
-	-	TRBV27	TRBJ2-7	CASSLPPGEQYF	TGTGCCAGCAGCCTCCCCCCGGGGGAGCAGTACTTC
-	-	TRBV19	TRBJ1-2	CASTRGSYGYTF	TGTGCCAGTACAAGGGGAAGCTATGGCTACACCTTC
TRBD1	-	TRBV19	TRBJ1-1	CASRGDRGKTEAFF	TGTGCCAGTAGGGGGGACAGGGGGAAAACTGAAGCTTTCTTT
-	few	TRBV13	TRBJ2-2	CASSLWGTGELFF	TGTGCCAGCAGCTTGTGGGGGACCGGGGAGCTGTTTTTT
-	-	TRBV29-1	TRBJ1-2	CSVDRLNYGYTF	TGCAGCGTTGATCGACTAAACTATGGCTACACCTTC
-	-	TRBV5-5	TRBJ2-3	CASSIGLATSDTQYF	TGTGCCAGCAGCATCGGACTCGCCACCTCAGATACGCAGTATTTT
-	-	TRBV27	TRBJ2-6	CASSLYRLSGANVLTF	TGTGCCAGCAGTTTATACAGACTCTCTGGGGCCAACGTCCTGACTTTC
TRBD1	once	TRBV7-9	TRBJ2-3	CASSSPGTGAQGATDTQYF	TGTGCCAGCAGCTCTCCCGGGACAGGGGCTCAGGGGGCGACAGATACGCAGTATTTT
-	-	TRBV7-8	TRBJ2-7	CASSLVLVQPGEQYF	TGTGCCAGCAGCTTAGTGTTGGTTCAGCCCGGCGAGCAGTACTTC
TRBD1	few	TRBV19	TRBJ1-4	CASRPGQGGMDEKLFF	TGTGCCAGTAGGCCGGGACAGGGGGGTATGGATGAAAAACTGTTTTTT
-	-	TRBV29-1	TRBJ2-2	CSVASSTNTGELFF	TGCAGCGTTGCATCTAGCACGAACACCGGGGAGCTGTTTTTT
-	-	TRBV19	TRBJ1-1	CASIRSSWYTEAFF	TGTGCCAGTATTAGGAGTTCTTGGTACACTGAAGCTTTCTTT
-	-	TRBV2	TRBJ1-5	CASSEAVSGNQPQHF	TGTGCCAGCAGTGAAGCTGTCTCGGGCAATCAGCCCCAGCATTTT
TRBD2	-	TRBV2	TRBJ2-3	CASLAGGPFYTQYF	TGTGCCAGTTTAGCGGGGGGGCCGTTCTATACGCAGTATTTT
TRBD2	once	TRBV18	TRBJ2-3	CASSPPLAGVIDTQYF	TGTGCCAGCTCACCACCTCTAGCGGGAGTTATAGATACGCAGTATTTT
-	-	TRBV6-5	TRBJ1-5	CASSYSQANQPQHF	TGTGCCAGCAGTTATTCCCAGGCTAATCAGCCCCAGCATTTT
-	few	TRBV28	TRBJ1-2	CASSFSELYGYTF	TGTGCCAGCAGTTTCTCTGAGCTCTATGGCTACACCTTC
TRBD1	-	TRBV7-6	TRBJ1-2	CASSLEDRGGGYTF	TGTGCCAGCAGCTTAGAGGACAGGGGAGGAGGCTACACCTTC
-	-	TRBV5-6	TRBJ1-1	CASSSYSSEAFF	TGTGCCAGCAGCTCATACAGCTCTGAAGCTTTCTTT
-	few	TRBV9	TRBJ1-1	CASSVGHSGNTEAFF	TGTGCCAGCAGCGTAGGCCATTCTGGAAACACTGAAGCTTTCTTT
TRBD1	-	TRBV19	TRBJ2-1	CASSTRDRESNEQFF	TGTGCCAGTAGTACCCGGGACAGGGAAAGCAATGAGCAGTTCTTC